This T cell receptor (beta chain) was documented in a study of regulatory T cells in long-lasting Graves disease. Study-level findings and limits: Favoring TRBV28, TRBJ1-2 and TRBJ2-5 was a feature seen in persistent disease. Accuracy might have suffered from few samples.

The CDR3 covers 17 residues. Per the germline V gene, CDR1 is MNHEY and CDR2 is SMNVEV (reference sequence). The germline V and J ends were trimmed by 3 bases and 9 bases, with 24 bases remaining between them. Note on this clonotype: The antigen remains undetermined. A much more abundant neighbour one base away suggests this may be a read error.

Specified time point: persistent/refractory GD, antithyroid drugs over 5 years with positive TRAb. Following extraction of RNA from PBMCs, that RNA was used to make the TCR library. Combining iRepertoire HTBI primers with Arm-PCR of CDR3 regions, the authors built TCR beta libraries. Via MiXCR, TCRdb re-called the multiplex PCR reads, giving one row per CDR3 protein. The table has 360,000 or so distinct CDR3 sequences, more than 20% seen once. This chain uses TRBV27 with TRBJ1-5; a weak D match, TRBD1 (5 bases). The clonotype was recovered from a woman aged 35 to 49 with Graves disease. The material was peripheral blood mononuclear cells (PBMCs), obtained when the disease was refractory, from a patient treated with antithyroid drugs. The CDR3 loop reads CASSFSPPGVRGGPQHF. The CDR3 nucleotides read TGTGCCAGCAGTTTCTCTCCCCCGGGGGTAAGGGGTGGGCCCCAGCATTTT.